These 6 T cell receptor beta chains share one sample of origin, sequenced in a study of shared clonotypes between healthy human individuals (dated by TCRdb to 2020 to 2022). CD8 naive samples consisted of CD45RO-negative cells that were positively selected for CCR7, yielding a CD45RA+CCR7+ population without TemRA cells. Library generation was performed with the immunoSEQ multiplex PCR assay. Imported from immuneACCESS, the table was reduced by TCRdb to in-frame sequences with V and J called. These copies leave out some clones; in studies compared against another copy, an unresolved V gene accounts for under half, and the cause of the remainder is not known. The sample data list hundreds of thousands of clones, and approximately 96% of these were observed just once. The ten largest make up 0.11% of the sample. Input material: naive CD8+ T cells sorted from blood. Per the publication, the cell subset or site label means: CD45RA+CCR7+. The receptors originated from a woman aged 25 to 45 in good health.

The chain has TRBV27 and TRBJ1-5; D perhaps matches TRBD1 (5 bases). Germline values: CDR1 MNHEY, CDR2 SMNVEV (reference sequence). V was shortened by 0 bases and J by 7 bases, with 13 bases between the two germline ends. This CDR3 spans 15 amino acids. The CDR3 DNA follows: TGTGCCAGCAGTTTATCGTTCCCCGGGGACCAGCCCCAGCATTTT. Residues: CASSLSFPGDQPQHF.

The rearrangement joins TRBV29-1 to TRBJ1-2, with D possibly being TRBD1 (5 bases). This CDR3 has 12 residues. The V end was cut by 7 bases, the J end by 3 bases, with 12 bases between. Germline CDR1 SQVTM, CDR2 ANQGSEA. In nucleotides, the CDR3 is TGCAGCGCCTCCGGGGCAGACTATGGCTACACCTTC. Its translation is CSASGADYGYTF.

The chain carries TRBV4-1 and TRBJ2-1; 7 positions agree with TRBD2. The CDR3 length is 16 residues. CDR1 is MGHRA and CDR2 is YSYEKL in the germline V gene. Unmatched junction bases numbered 10, after V lost 2 bases and J lost 6 bases. CDR3 coding DNA: TGCGCCAGCAGCCAAACCTGGACTAGACTAGCCAATGAGCAGTTCTTC. Amino acid sequence: CASSQTWTRLANEQFF.

V is TRBV27 and J is TRBJ1-2, with a weak D call TRBD1 (5 bases). CDR3 length: 21 residues. Germline V CDR1 and CDR2: MNHEY, SMNVEV (reference sequence). Trimming took off 3 bases at V and 6 bases at J, with 35 bases between the two ends. Written as DNA, the CDR3 is TGTGCCAGCAGTTTCCTAATTTCCCGGTTGCCCGGGACGGACCGTGAGCATGGCTACACCTTC. Translated, it gives CASSFLISRLPGTDREHGYTF.

The chain couples TRBV13 to TRBJ2-4; maybe TRBD2 (6 bases). This CDR3 spans 15 amino acids. CDR1 PRHDT and CDR2 FYEKMQ come from the germline V gene (reference sequence). The V and J ends lost 5 bases and 3 bases respectively, with 14 bases between them. DNA of the CDR3: TGTGCCAGCAGCCCCCAGGGACTGGGCAAAAACATTCAGTACTTC. The encoded protein is CASSPQGLGKNIQYF.

The rearrangement uses TRBV19 and TRBJ2-5, with D hard to call. The V end was cut by 4 bases, the J end by 4 bases, with 10 bases between. This CDR3 is built from 13 residues. The germline gives CDR1 LNHDA, CDR2 SQIVND (reference sequence). The CDR3 sequence: CASSNPAGETQYF. DNA of the CDR3: TGTGCCAGTAGTAATCCAGCTGGAGAGACCCAGTACTTC.